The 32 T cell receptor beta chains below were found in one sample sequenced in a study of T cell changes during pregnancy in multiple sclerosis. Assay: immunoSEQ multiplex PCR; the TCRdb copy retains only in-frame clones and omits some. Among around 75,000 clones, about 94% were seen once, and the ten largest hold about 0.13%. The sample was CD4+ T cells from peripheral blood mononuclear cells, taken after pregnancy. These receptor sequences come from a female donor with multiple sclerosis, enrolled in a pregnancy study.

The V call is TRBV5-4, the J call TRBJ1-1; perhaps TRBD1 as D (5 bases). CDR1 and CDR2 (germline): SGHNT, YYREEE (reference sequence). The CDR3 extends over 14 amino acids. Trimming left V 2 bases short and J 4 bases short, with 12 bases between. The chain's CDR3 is CASSLKGLVTEAFF. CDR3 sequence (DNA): TGTGCCAGCAGCTTAAAGGGGCTTGTCACTGAAGCTTTCTTT.

CDR3 protein: CASREQGTTNEKLFF. DNA for the CDR3: TGTGCCAGCAGGGAGCAGGGTACAACTAATGAAAAACTGTTTTTT. The V gene is TRBV2, the J gene TRBJ1-4, with a possible D match to TRBD1 (5 bases). V dropped 6 bases and J dropped 0 bases, with 11 bases sitting between them. The CDR3 spans 15 residues. Germline V gives CDR1 SNHLY, CDR2 FYNNEI.

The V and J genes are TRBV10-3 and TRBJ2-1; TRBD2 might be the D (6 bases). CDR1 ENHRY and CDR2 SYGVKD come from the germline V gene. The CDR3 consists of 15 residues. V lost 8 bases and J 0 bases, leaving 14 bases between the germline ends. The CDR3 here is CAISGETTSYNEQFF. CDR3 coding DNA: TGTGCCATCTCGGGGGAAACAACCTCCTACAATGAGCAGTTCTTC.

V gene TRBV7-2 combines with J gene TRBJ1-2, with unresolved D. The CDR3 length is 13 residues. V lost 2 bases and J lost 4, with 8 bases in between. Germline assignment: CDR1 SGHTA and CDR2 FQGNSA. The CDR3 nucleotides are TGTGCCAGCAGCTTAAGACAAACCTATGGCTACACCTTC. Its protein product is CASSLRQTYGYTF.

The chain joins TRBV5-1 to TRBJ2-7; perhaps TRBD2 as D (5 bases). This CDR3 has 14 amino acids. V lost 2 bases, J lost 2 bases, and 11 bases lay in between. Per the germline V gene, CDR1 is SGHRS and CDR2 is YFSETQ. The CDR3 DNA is TGCGCCAGCAGCTTAAAAGCGGCCCCCTACGAGCAGTACTTC. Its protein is CASSLKAAPYEQYF.

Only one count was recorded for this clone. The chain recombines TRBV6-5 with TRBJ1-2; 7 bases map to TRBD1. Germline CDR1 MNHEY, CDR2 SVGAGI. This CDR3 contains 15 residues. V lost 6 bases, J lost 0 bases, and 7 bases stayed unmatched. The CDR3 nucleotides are TGTGCCAGCAGCCCGACAGGGACCTCTAACTATGGCTACACCTTC. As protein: CASSPTGTSNYGYTF.

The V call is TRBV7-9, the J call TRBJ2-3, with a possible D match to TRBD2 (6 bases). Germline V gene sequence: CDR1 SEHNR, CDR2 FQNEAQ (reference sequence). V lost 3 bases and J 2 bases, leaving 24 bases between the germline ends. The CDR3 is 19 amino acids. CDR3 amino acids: CASSFLRGGSQGSTDTQYF. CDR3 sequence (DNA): TGTGCCAGCAGCTTCTTGCGGGGAGGTTCCCAAGGTTCCACAGATACGCAGTATTTT.

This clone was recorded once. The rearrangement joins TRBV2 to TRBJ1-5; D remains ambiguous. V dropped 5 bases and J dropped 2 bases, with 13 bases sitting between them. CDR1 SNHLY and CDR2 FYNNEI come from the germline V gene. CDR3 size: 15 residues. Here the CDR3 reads CASSLRPAGNQPQHF. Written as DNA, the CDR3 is TGTGCCAGCAGTCTAAGACCAGCGGGCAATCAGCCCCAGCATTTT.

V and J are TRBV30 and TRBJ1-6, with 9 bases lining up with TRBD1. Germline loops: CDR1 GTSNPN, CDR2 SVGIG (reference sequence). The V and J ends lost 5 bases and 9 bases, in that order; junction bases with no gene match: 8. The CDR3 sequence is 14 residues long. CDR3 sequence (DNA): TGTGCCTGGGGGACAGGGTCGTGGTCTTCACCCCTCCACTTT. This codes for CAWGTGSWSSPLHF.

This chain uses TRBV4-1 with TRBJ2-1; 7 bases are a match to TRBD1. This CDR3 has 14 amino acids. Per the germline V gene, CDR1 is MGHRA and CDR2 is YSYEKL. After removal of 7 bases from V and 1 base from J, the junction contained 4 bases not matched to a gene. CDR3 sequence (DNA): TGCGCCAGCATGGGACAGAATTCCTACAATGAGCAGTTCTTC. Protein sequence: CASMGQNSYNEQFF.

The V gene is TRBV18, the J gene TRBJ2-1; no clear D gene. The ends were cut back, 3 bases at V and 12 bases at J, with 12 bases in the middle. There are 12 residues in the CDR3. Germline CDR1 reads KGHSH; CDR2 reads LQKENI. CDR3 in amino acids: CASSPLISLQFF. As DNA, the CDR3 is TGTGCCAGCTCACCCCTTATCTCACTGCAGTTCTTC.

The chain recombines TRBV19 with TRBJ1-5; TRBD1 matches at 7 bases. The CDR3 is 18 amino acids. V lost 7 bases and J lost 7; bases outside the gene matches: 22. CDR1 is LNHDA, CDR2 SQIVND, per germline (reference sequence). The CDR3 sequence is CASTPPIVQGGIRQPQHF. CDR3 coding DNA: TGTGCCAGTACCCCCCCCATCGTCCAAGGGGGCATACGCCAGCCCCAGCATTTT.

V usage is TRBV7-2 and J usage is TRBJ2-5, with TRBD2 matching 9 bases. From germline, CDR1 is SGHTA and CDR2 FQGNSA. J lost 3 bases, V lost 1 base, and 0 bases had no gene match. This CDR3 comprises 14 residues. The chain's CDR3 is CASSLGLAEETQYF. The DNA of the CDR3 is TGTGCCAGCAGCTTAGGACTAGCGGAAGAGACCCAGTACTTC.

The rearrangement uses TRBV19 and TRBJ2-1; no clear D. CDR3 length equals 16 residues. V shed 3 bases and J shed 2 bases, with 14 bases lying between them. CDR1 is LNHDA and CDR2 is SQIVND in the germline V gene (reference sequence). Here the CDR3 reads CASSMTPTFPYNEQFF. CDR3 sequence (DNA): TGTGCCAGTAGTATGACACCTACCTTCCCCTACAATGAGCAGTTCTTC.

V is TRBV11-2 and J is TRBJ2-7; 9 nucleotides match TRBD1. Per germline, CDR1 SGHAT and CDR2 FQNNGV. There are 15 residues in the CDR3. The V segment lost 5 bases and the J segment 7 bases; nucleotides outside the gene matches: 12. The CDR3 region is CASSPPGTGLGEQYF. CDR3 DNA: TGTGCCAGCAGCCCACCCGGGACAGGGCTCGGGGAGCAGTACTTC. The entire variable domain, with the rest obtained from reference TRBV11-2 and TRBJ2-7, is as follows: EAGVAQSPRYKIIEKRQSVAFWCNPISGHATLYWYQQILGQGPKLLIQFQNNGVVDDSQLPKDRFSAERLKGVDSTLKIQPAKLEDSAVYLCASSPPGTGLGEQYFGPGTRLTVT.

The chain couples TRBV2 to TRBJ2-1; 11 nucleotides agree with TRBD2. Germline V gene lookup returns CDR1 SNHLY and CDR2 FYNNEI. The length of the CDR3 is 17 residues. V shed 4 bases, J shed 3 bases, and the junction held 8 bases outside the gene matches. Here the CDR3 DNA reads TGTGCCAGCAGTGTGGCTAGCGGGAGGTTCCTCTACAATGAGCAGTTCTTC. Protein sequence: CASSVASGRFLYNEQFF.

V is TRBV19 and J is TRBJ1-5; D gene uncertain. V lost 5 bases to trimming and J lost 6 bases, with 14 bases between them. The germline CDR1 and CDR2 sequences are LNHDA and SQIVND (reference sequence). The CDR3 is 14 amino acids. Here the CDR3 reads CASSETSRGQPQHF. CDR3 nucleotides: TGTGCCAGTAGTGAGACAAGCCGGGGTCAGCCCCAGCATTTT.

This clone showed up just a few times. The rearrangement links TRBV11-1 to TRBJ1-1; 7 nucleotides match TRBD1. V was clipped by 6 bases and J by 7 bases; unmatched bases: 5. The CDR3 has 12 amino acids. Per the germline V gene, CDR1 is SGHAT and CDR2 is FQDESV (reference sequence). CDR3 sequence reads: CASSLSGGEAFF. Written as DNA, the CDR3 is TGTGCCAGCAGTCTCTCAGGGGGTGAAGCTTTCTTT.

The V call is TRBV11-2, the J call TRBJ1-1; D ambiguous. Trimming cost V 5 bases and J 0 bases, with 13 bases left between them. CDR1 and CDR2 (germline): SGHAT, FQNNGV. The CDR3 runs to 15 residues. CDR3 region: CASSIRSGLNTEAFF. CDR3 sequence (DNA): TGTGCCAGCAGCATCCGATCAGGATTGAACACTGAAGCTTTCTTT.

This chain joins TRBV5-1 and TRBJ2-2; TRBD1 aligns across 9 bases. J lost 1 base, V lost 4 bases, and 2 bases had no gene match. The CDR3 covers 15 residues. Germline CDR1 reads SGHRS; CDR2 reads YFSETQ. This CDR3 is CASSLGQGNTGELFF. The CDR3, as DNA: TGCGCCAGCAGCCTGGGACAGGGGAACACCGGGGAGCTGTTTTTT.

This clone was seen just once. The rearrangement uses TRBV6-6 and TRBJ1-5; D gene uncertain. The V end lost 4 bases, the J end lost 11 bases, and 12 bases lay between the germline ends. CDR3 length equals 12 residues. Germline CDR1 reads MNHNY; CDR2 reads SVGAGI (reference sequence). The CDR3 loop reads CASSWVSGAQHF. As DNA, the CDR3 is TGTGCCAGCAGTTGGGTGTCCGGGGCCCAGCATTTT.

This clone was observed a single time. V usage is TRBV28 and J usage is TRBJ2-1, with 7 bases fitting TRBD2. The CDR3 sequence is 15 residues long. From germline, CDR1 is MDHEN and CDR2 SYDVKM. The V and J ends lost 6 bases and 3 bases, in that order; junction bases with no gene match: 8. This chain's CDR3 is CASSLTSANYNEQFF. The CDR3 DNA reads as TGTGCCAGCAGCCTTACTAGCGCGAACTACAATGAGCAGTTCTTC.

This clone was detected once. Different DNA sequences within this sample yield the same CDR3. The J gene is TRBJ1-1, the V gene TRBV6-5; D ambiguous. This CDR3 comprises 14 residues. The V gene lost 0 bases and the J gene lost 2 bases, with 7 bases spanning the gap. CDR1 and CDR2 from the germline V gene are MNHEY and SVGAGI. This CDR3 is CASSYSGSNTEAFF. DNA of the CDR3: TGTGCCAGCAGTTACTCAGGGAGTAACACTGAAGCTTTCTTT.

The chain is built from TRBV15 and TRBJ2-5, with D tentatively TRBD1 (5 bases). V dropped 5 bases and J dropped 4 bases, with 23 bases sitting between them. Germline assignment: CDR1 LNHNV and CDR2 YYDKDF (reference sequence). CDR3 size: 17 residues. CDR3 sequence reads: CATSPQPGKRKGETQYF. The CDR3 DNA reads TGTGCCACCAGCCCACAGCCAGGGAAAAGAAAGGGAGAGACCCAGTACTTC.

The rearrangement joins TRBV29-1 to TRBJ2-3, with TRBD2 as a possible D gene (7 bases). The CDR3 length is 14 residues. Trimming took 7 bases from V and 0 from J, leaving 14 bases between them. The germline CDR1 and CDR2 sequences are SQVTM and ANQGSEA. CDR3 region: CSGQGGVSTDTQYF. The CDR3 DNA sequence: TGCAGCGGACAAGGGGGGGTTAGCACAGATACGCAGTATTTT.

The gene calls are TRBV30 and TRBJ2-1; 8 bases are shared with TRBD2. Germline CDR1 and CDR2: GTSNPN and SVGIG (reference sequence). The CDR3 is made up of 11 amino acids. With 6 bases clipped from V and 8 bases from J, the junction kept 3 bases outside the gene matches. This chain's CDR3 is CACGRGYEQFF. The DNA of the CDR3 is TGTGCCTGCGGGAGGGGCTATGAGCAGTTCTTC.

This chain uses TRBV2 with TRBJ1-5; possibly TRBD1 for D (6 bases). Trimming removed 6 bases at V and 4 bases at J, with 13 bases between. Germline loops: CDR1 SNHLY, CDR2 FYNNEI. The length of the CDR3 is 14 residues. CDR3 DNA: TGTGCCAGCAGAGATAACAGGGTGAATCAGCCCCAGCATTTT. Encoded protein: CASRDNRVNQPQHF.

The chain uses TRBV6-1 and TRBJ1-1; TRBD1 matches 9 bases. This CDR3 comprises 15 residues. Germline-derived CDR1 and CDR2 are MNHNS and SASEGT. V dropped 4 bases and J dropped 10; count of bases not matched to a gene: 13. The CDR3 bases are TGTGCCAGCAGTGCTTCTCCCGGGACAGGGCGGACAGCTTTCTTT. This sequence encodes CASSASPGTGRTAFF.

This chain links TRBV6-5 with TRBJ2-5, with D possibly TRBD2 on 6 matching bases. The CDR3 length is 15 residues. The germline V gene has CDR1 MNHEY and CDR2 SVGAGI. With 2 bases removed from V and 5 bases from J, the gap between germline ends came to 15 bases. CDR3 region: CASSYGAGRGETQYF. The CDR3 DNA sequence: TGTGCCAGCAGTTACGGGGCGGGACGGGGTGAGACCCAGTACTTC.

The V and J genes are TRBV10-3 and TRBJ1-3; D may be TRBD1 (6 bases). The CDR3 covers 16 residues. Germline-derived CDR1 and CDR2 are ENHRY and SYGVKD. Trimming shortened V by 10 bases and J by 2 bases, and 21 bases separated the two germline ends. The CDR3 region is CATRWAGTKTGNTIYF. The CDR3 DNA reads TGTGCCACGCGCTGGGCCGGGACAAAAACTGGAAACACCATATATTTT.

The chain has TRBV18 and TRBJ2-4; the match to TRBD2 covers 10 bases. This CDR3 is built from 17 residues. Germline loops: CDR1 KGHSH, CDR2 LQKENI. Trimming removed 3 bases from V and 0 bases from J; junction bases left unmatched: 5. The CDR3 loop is CASSPLRLAGAKNIQYF. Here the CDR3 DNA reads TGTGCCAGCTCACCCCTAAGACTAGCGGGAGCCAAAAACATTCAGTACTTC.

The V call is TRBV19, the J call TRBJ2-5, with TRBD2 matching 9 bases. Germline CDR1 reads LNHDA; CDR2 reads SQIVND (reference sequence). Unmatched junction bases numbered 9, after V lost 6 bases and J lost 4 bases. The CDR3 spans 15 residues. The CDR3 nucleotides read TGTGCCAGTAGCCCGATGAGCGGGAGGCGAGAGACCCAGTACTTC. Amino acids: CASSPMSGRRETQYF. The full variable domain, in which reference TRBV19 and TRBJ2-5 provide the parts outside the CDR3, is DGGITQSPKYLFRKEGQNVTLSCEQNLNHDAMYWYRQDPGQGLRLIYYSQIVNDFQKGDIAEGYSVSREKKESFPLTVTSAQKNPTAFYLCASSPMSGRRETQYFGPGTRLLVL.